The 19 T cell receptor beta chains listed next were all sequenced from one sample in a study of CD8+ T cells in alopecia areata. Investigators isolated RNA and reverse transcribed it into cDNA to act as the sequencing template. Produced via immunoSEQ multiplex PCR; TCRdb's table is partial and in-frame only. The sample has 120,000 to 150,000 clones; over 80% are singletons. The sample was CD8+ T cells sorted from blood, taken at week 0. Source of these receptors: a human donor with alopecia areata.

The V gene is TRBV10-3, the J gene TRBJ2-1; 11 bases match TRBD1. After removal of 2 bases from V and 6 bases from J, the junction contained 0 bases not matched to a gene. Per the germline V gene, CDR1 is ENHRY and CDR2 is SYGVKD. The CDR3 length is 14 residues. Here the CDR3 reads CAISEGTGGNEQFF. The CDR3 DNA sequence: TGTGCCATCAGTGAGGGGACAGGGGGCAATGAGCAGTTCTTC.

This clone appeared once. The V call is TRBV7-2, the J call TRBJ1-1, with 12 bases that match TRBD1. Germline V CDR1 and CDR2: SGHTA, FQGNSA. Trimming at V came to 4 bases and at J to 4 bases, leaving 4 bases not matched to a gene. The CDR3 is made up of 15 amino acids. The CDR3, as DNA: TGTGCCAGCAGCTGGGACAGGGGGCGCTTCACTGAAGCTTTCTTT. It encodes CASSWDRGRFTEAFF.

This clone appeared a single time. The chain has TRBV7-9 and TRBJ2-3; the match to TRBD1 covers 9 bases. This CDR3 spans 13 amino acids. Germline-derived CDR1 and CDR2 are SEHNR and FQNEAQ (reference sequence). Unmatched junction bases numbered 7, after V lost 1 base and J lost 14 bases. DNA for the CDR3: TGTGCCAGCAGCTTAGGAGGGGACAGGGCTGGGTATTTT. This sequence encodes CASSLGGDRAGYF.

V usage is TRBV11-2 and J usage is TRBJ2-1; D is unclear. The CDR3 runs 14 residues. The V and J ends lost 1 base and 8 bases respectively, with 12 bases between them. CDR1 SGHAT and CDR2 FQNNGV come from the germline V gene. In nucleotides, the CDR3 is TGTGCCAGCAGCTTAGCGTCGATGAGCTATGAGCAGTTCTTC. It is translated as CASSLASMSYEQFF.

This clone was picked up a small number of times. CDR3 protein: CASSPQVREEKLFF. The CDR3 nucleotides read TGCGCCAGCAGCCCCCAGGTCCGGGAAGAAAAACTGTTTTTT. V and J are TRBV4-1 and TRBJ1-4; no reliable D call. CDR1 MGHRA and CDR2 YSYEKL come from the germline V gene. V lost 4 bases to trimming and J lost 8 bases, with 14 bases between them. The CDR3 runs 14 residues.

V is TRBV29-1 and J is TRBJ2-1, with D possibly TRBD2 on 7 matching bases. Per germline, CDR1 SQVTM and CDR2 ANQGSEA. The CDR3 is made up of 14 amino acids. The V and J ends lost 7 bases and 4 bases respectively, with 17 bases between them. CDR3 sequence: CSAEGGDSYNEQFF. The CDR3 bases are TGCAGCGCCGAAGGGGGGGATTCTTACAATGAGCAGTTCTTC.

The CDR3 here is CATSRGVSPSSEQYF. In DNA form, the CDR3 reads TGTGCCACCAGCAGAGGTGTGTCCCCCAGCAGCGAGCAGTACTTC. The chain links TRBV15 to TRBJ2-7; D uncertain. Germline-derived CDR1 and CDR2 are LNHNV and YYDKDF (reference sequence). The CDR3 is 15 amino acids. V was trimmed by 1 base and J by 6 bases, leaving 16 bases between them.

This chain joins TRBV6-5 and TRBJ2-1; 7 bases align to TRBD1. Germline V lookup: CDR1 MNHEY, CDR2 SVGAGI. The CDR3 consists of 14 residues. V lost 0 bases and J lost 8; bases outside the gene matches: 4. The CDR3 DNA reads TGTGCCAGCAGTTACTCGACAGGGTTCGATGAGCAGTTCTTC. It encodes CASSYSTGFDEQFF.

This clone showed up just a few times. The chain carries TRBV29-1 and TRBJ2-7, with 10 positions matching TRBD2. Germline loops: CDR1 SQVTM, CDR2 ANQGSEA. Germline trimming cut 6 bases from V and 4 bases from J; bases unmatched to any gene: 6. The length of the CDR3 is 13 residues. CDR3 DNA sequence: TGCAGCGTCCAACTAGCGGGGTTTTACGAGCAGTACTTC. It encodes CSVQLAGFYEQYF.

Regarding this clone: A junction end diverges from the germline sequence, so it may reflect a read error. The chain employs TRBV29-1 and TRBJ2-7, with D perhaps matching TRBD2 (5 bases). CDR3 length equals 15 residues. Germline V gene data show CDR1 as SQVTM and CDR2 as ANQGSEA. The DNA of the CDR3 is TGCAGCGCTGAAGAGGGCCGCAGCAGCTCCTACGAGCAGTACTTC. Protein sequence: CSAEEGRSSSYEQYF.

The CDR3 DNA reads as TGTGCCAGTAGGTTGGACAGGGGTAATCAGCCCCAGCATTTT. It specifies CASRLDRGNQPQHF. The chain combines TRBV19 with TRBJ1-5, with TRBD1 matching over 9 bases. This CDR3 is built from 14 residues. Looked up from germline, CDR1 is LNHDA and CDR2 is SQIVND (reference sequence). V lost 6 bases, J lost 4 bases, and 4 bases stayed unmatched.

The J gene is TRBJ2-7, the V gene TRBV6-6, with 9 bases aligning to TRBD2. V lost 0 bases and J lost 5; bases outside the gene matches: 5. The germline V gene encodes CDR1 MNHNY and CDR2 SVGAGI (reference sequence). CDR3 length: 15 residues. Here the CDR3 reads CASSYSAGGPHEQYF. For the CDR3, the DNA is TGTGCCAGCAGTTACTCGGCGGGAGGGCCCCACGAGCAGTACTTC.

The chain has TRBV27 and TRBJ2-1; a weak D match, TRBD1 (5 bases). Between the trimmed V and J ends, which lost 11 bases and 4 bases, there was a span of 15 bases. This CDR3 is 13 amino acids long. In germline, CDR1 is MNHEY, CDR2 SMNVEV (reference sequence). CDR3 loop: CAGARDAYNEQFF. CDR3 in DNA: TGTGCCGGGGCCCGCGATGCGTACAATGAGCAGTTCTTC.

This chain connects TRBV5-6 to TRBJ2-5; a possible D gene is TRBD1 (5 bases). The CDR3 consists of 14 residues. V was trimmed by 2 bases and J by 1 base, leaving 9 bases between them. Per the germline V gene, CDR1 is SGHDT and CDR2 is YYEEEE. The CDR3 DNA is TGTGCCAGCAGCTTACAGGCTTCCCAAGAGACCCAGTACTTC. It codes for CASSLQASQETQYF.

The chain's CDR3 is CSVTVGTHPYEQYF. In DNA, the CDR3 is TGCAGCGTCACGGTCGGGACACACCCCTACGAGCAGTACTTC. The rearrangement links TRBV29-1 to TRBJ2-7; possibly TRBD1 for D (6 bases). CDR3 length: 14 amino acids. Germline CDR1 and CDR2: SQVTM and ANQGSEA. Trimming took off 6 bases at V and 2 bases at J, with 17 bases between the two ends.

This chain joins TRBV6-5 and TRBJ2-1; D may match TRBD1 or TRBD2 (6 bases each). The V and J ends lost 6 bases and 6 bases respectively, with 18 bases between them. CDR1 is MNHEY, CDR2 SVGAGI, per germline. The CDR3 extends over 15 amino acids. CDR3 in amino acids: CASRTNREVVNEQFF. CDR3 nucleotide sequence: TGTGCCAGCAGAACTAACAGGGAGGTGGTCAATGAGCAGTTCTTC.

This chain uses TRBV29-1 with TRBJ2-7; D gene ambiguous. The CDR3 has 13 residues. The germline V gene has CDR1 SQVTM and CDR2 ANQGSEA. Trimming removed 0 bases at V and 4 bases at J, with 10 bases between. CDR3 bases: TGCAGCGTTGAAGATTTAAGCCGTTACGAGCAGTACTTC. Encoded protein: CSVEDLSRYEQYF.

CDR3 bases: TGTGCCAGCAGTTGGGGCACTGAAGCTTTCTTT. It yields the protein CASSWGTEAFF. V and J are TRBV27 and TRBJ1-1; unclear D gene. V was pared by 4 bases and J by 4 bases, with 4 bases between. CDR1 is MNHEY, CDR2 SMNVEV, per germline (reference sequence). This CDR3 is 11 amino acids long.

The chain employs TRBV27 and TRBJ1-2, with a tentative D call TRBD1 (5 bases). The CDR3 contains 17 residues. V was trimmed by 4 bases and J by 4 bases, leaving 22 bases between them. Germline V gene data show CDR1 as MNHEY and CDR2 as SMNVEV (reference sequence). The CDR3 is CASSYSSGLNRLYGYTF. CDR3 nucleotides: TGTGCCAGCAGTTACAGTTCGGGACTGAACCGACTCTATGGCTACACCTTC.